This is a list of T cell receptor beta chains from one sample in a study of beta chain features in type 1 diabetes. The method was immunoSEQ multiplex PCR; TCRdb's version includes in-frame clones alone and lacks a portion of them. Here the sample spans 400,000 or so clones, roughly 13% being singletons. The sample consisted of naive CD4+ T cells from blood. The receptors originated from a woman aged 18-35 years with type 1 diabetes. Both conserved end residues are part of each CDR3. Fields, in order: D gene, V gene, clone size, J gene, CDR3 DNA, CDR3 protein. The D gene is left open where the match is weak. Clone size, where shown, is once, few, many, or a class for clones that have expanded.

>TRBD2|TRBV5-1|few|TRBJ2-1
TGCGCCAGCAGCTTGTTAGCGGGAGCGTTCAATGAGCAGTTCTTC
CASSLLAGAFNEQFF
>TRBD1|TRBV30|.|TRBJ2-1
TGTGCCTGGAGTGAAGACAGGGGCGTCTACAATGAGCAGTTCTTC
CAWSEDRGVYNEQFF
>.|TRBV9|.|TRBJ1-1
TGTGCCAGCAGCGTACAAGAGTTTAACACTGAAGCTTTCTTT
CASSVQEFNTEAFF
>.|TRBV7-9|few|TRBJ2-1
TGTGCCGGTAGATTGAACAATGAGCAGTTCTTC
CAGRLNNEQFF
>.|TRBV18|few|TRBJ2-4
TGTGCCAGCTCACCCCCGGGAGCCAAAAACATTCAGTACTTC
CASSPPGAKNIQYF
>TRBD1|TRBV5-1|few|TRBJ2-7
TGCGCCAGCAGCCCCACGACAGGGGGGCCTGGCGAGCAGTACTTC
CASSPTTGGPGEQYF
>.|TRBV7-8|.|TRBJ1-5
TGTGCCAGCAGCTTAGCCAGAGGTCCGAATCAGCCCCAGCATTTT
CASSLARGPNQPQHF
>TRBD1|TRBV14|.|TRBJ1-4
TGTGCCAGCAGCCAACAGACAGGGGGTGAAAAACTGTTTTTT
CASSQQTGGEKLFF
>.|TRBV4-2|.|TRBJ2-7
TGTGCCAGCAGCCAAGATCTGACAGCCTACGAGCAGTACTTC
CASSQDLTAYEQYF
>.|TRBV4-3|.|TRBJ2-7
TGCGCCAGCAGCCAAGATCTACGGTTCCCCTACGAGCAGTACTTC
CASSQDLRFPYEQYF
>.|TRBV5-1|.|TRBJ1-2
TGCGCCAGCAGCGTCCTCCCAGGGGAAGGTGGCTACACCTTC
CASSVLPGEGGYTF
>.|TRBV30|few|TRBJ2-6
TGTGCCTGGAGTGGTACTGGGGCCAACGTCCTGACTTTC
CAWSGTGANVLTF
>TRBD2|TRBV7-2|few|TRBJ2-7
TGTGCCAGCAGCTTAGAACTAGCGGGGGTATACGAGCAGTACTTC
CASSLELAGVYEQYF
>TRBD2|TRBV18|.|TRBJ2-3
TGTGCCAGCTCACCGATCAAACTAGCGGGGGGCGGAGATACGCAGTATTTT
CASSPIKLAGGGDTQYF
>TRBD1|TRBV19|few|TRBJ2-7
TGTGCCAGTAGTCGAAGAGGGACAGGGGTGAACGAGCAGTACTTC
CASSRRGTGVNEQYF
>.|TRBV6-6|few|TRBJ2-1
TGTGCCAGCAGCCGATCGACTATTAATGAGCAGTTCTTC
CASSRSTINEQFF
>TRBD2|TRBV18|few|TRBJ2-1
TGTGCCAGCTCACCGGGACTAGCGGGGGAAAATGAGCAGTTCTTC
CASSPGLAGENEQFF
>TRBD2|TRBV9|.|TRBJ2-2
TGTGCCAGCAGCGTCGGAAACGGGGGGGCCACCGGGGAGCTGTTTTTT
CASSVGNGGATGELFF
>.|TRBV12-5|.|TRBJ1-1
TGTGCTAGTGGTTTGGTACCAGGGTTGAACACTGAAGCTTTCTTT
CASGLVPGLNTEAFF
>.|TRBV6-4|.|TRBJ1-5
TGTGCCAGACCCACAGGTGATCAGCCCCAGCATTTT
CARPTGDQPQHF
>TRBD2|TRBV4-1|.|TRBJ2-3
TGCGCCAGCAGCCAAGGTGGACTAGCGGGAACCCTCGTGTTTAAGTATTTT
CASSQGGLAGTLVFKYF
>.|TRBV6-5|few|TRBJ2-5
TGTGCCAGCAGTTACGGGTCCGGGGTACCCCGAGAGACCCAGTACTTC
CASSYGSGVPRETQYF
>.|TRBV30|.|TRBJ2-7
TGTGCCTGGAGTCACCCCAGGGGATTCTACGAGCAGTACTTC
CAWSHPRGFYEQYF
>.|TRBV4-1|.|TRBJ1-4
TGCGCCAGCAGCCAAGTCCTCCCCGAAAAACTGTTTTTT
CASSQVLPEKLFF
>.|TRBV2|.|TRBJ1-6
TGTGCCACGTCATGGATGCAGGTGGATTCACCCCTCCACTTT
CATSWMQVDSPLHF
>.|TRBV5-6|.|TRBJ1-2
TGTGCCAGCAGCCTCGGACAGTTGTATAACTATGGCTACACCTTC
CASSLGQLYNYGYTF
>.|TRBV9|.|TRBJ1-1
TGTGCCAGCAGCTTGGCCCTGAACACTGAAGCTTTCTTT
CASSLALNTEAFF
>.|TRBV9|.|TRBJ2-2
TGTGCCAGCAGCGTAGAATTAGCCACCGGGGAGCTGTTTTTT
CASSVELATGELFF
>.|TRBV5-1|few|TRBJ2-5
TGCGCCAGCAGTTTTAAAGAGACCCAGTACTTC
CASSFKETQYF
>TRBD1|TRBV7-6|.|TRBJ2-3
TGTGCCAGCAGCTTAGGTGGGACAGGGTCAGATACGCAGTATTTT
CASSLGGTGSDTQYF
>.|TRBV9|few|TRBJ2-5
TGTGCCAGCAGCGTAAACACAGACCTGATGGAGACCCAGTACTTC
CASSVNTDLMETQYF
>.|TRBV19|.|TRBJ1-2
TGTGCCAGTAGTATTATCGCAGGGGCGCGTGGCTACACCTTC
CASSIIAGARGYTF
>.|TRBV11-2|.|TRBJ2-1
TGTGCCAGCAGCCCCGCGGGGCCTAATCAGTTCTTC
CASSPAGPNQFF
>.|TRBV6-1|.|TRBJ1-5
TGTGCCAGCAGTATCGGTAGCAATCAGCCCCAGCATTTT
CASSIGSNQPQHF
>.|TRBV30|.|TRBJ2-7
TGTGCCTGGAGTGTACAGGGCGACGAGCAGTACTTC
CAWSVQGDEQYF
>TRBD2|TRBV5-6|few|TRBJ2-7
TGTGCCAGCAGCTTCGGACTAGCCTCCGAGCAGTACTTC
CASSFGLASEQYF
>.|TRBV6-1|few|TRBJ2-3
TGTGCCAGCAGTGAAGGAAGAGCTTCCCTCACAGATACGCAGTATTTT
CASSEGRASLTDTQYF
>TRBD1|TRBV30|few|TRBJ1-4
TGTGCCTGGAGTATCCCGGGACAGGGGTATGGAAAACTGTTTTTT
CAWSIPGQGYGKLFF
>TRBD1|TRBV5-1|.|TRBJ1-1
TGCGCCAGCAGCTTGGAGGAGGGGGCCGGCGAAGCTTTCTTT
CASSLEEGAGEAFF
>.|TRBV19|few|TRBJ1-1
TGTGCCAGTAGTAGCGGTTTGAACACTGAAGCTTTCTTT
CASSSGLNTEAFF
>.|TRBV6-5|.|TRBJ2-7
TGTGCCAGCAGTTATGGTGGAGTAGCCGCCTACGAGCAGTACTTC
CASSYGGVAAYEQYF
>.|TRBV11-2|few|TRBJ2-2
TGTGCCAGCAGCTTAGGCGGGGTGAACACCGGGGAGCTGTTTTTT
CASSLGGVNTGELFF
>.|TRBV28|.|TRBJ2-5
TGTGCCAGCACACCCTACCCCCTTGGAGGAGAGACCCAGTACTTC
CASTPYPLGGETQYF
>TRBD2|TRBV15|.|TRBJ2-4
TGTGCCACTGCGGGGTGGGAGGGCAAAAACATTCAGTACTTC
CATAGWEGKNIQYF
>TRBD1|TRBV5-4|few|TRBJ1-6
TGTGCCAGCAGTTACGGGACAGGCCAATCACCCCTCCACTTT
CASSYGTGQSPLHF
>TRBD1|TRBV5-4|.|TRBJ2-5
TGTGCCAGCAGCGGGGGACAGGAGTACCAAGAGACCCAGTACTTC
CASSGGQEYQETQYF
>TRBD1|TRBV19|.|TRBJ2-7
TGTGCCAGTAATGGGGTCCACGGGACAGGGAACGAGCAGTACTTC
CASNGVHGTGNEQYF
>TRBD1|TRBV6-5|few|TRBJ1-5
TGTGCCAGCAGTCAACAGGGGTTCAGCAATCAGCCCCAGCATTTT
CASSQQGFSNQPQHF
>.|TRBV10-3|.|TRBJ2-1
TGTGCCATCAGTGGTGTGCCGGGGGATGAGCAGTTCTTC
CAISGVPGDEQFF
>.|TRBV2|.|TRBJ1-2
TGTGCCAGCAGTGACCTTGGACTGCTGAACTATGGCTACACCTTC
CASSDLGLLNYGYTF
>.|TRBV28|few|TRBJ2-7
TGTGCCAGCAGTTTACCCGACGGCAGGGGCTACGAGCAGTACTTC
CASSLPDGRGYEQYF
>.|TRBV30|.|TRBJ1-2
TGTGCCTGGAGTCAAGGCGGGACTCCCTCGGGGAACTATGGCTACACCTTC
CAWSQGGTPSGNYGYTF
>.|TRBV7-2|.|TRBJ1-1
TGTGCCAGCAGCTTAGCTCGGGGGGAAACTGAAGCTTTCTTT
CASSLARGETEAFF
>TRBD1|TRBV10-3|.|TRBJ2-7
TGTGCCATTTCAACGGGACAGTCCTACGAGCAGTACTTC
CAISTGQSYEQYF
>.|TRBV6-1|few|TRBJ1-1
TGTGCCAGCAGCGGACAGCCCACTGAAGCTTTCTTT
CASSGQPTEAFF
>.|TRBV5-6|few|TRBJ2-3
TGTGCCAGCAGACCTTCGGGGGCAGATACGCAGTATTTT
CASRPSGADTQYF
>TRBD2|TRBV30|.|TRBJ2-5
TGTGCCTGGAGTGTTTCGGGGGGAACCCGTACCGAGACCCAGTACTTC
CAWSVSGGTRTETQYF
>TRBD1|TRBV4-1|few|TRBJ1-1
TGCGCCAGCAGCCAAGGACAGGGAGAGAACACTGAAGCTTTCTTT
CASSQGQGENTEAFF
>TRBD2|TRBV29-1|few|TRBJ2-3
TGCAGCGTCAGCGGGACTCCCTACACAGATACGCAGTATTTT
CSVSGTPYTDTQYF